This T cell receptor (beta chain) was recovered during a study of shared clonotypes between healthy human individuals. The table came from immunoSEQ multiplex PCR; TCRdb's copy has only in-frame clones and leaves some out. The sample includes around 600,000 clones, more than 95% seen only once; the top ten take 0.3% to 0.35%. V was trimmed by 6 bases and J by 11 bases, leaving 11 bases between them. Germline values: CDR1 MNHEY, CDR2 SMNVEV (reference sequence). The CDR3 covers 11 residues. CD8 cells classed as naive were CD45RO-negative and positively selected for CCR7, excluding terminally differentiated effector memory CD45RA+ cells.

This clonotype was obtained from a man aged 25 to 40 in good health. The sample consisted of naive CD8+ T cells sorted from blood. The rearrangement uses TRBV27 and TRBJ1-5; D gene unclear. CDR3 protein: CASSAGWAQHF. CDR3 nucleotides: TGTGCCAGCAGCGCGGGGTGGGCCCAGCATTTT.